This record covers a single TCR beta chain. The CDR3 runs to 14 residues. V was pared by 5 bases and J by 3 bases, with 11 bases between. Germline loops: CDR1 SGHVS, CDR2 FQNEAQ. Sequenced by immunoSEQ multiplex PCR; TCRdb stores in-frame clones only, minus some. The table includes 470,000 or so clones, 70% to 80% detected once. The sample belongs to a study of shared clonotypes between healthy human individuals. Healthy and HIV-negative, the adult donors had no recent acute infections or vaccinations. All the donors were Caucasian adults who lived in Nashville, Tennessee. Without sorting, samples used approximately 99 million PBMCs for genomic DNA.

The sequenced sample consisted of PBMCs. The genes are TRBV7-8 and TRBJ2-1; D remains unclear. The clonotype originates from a woman aged 40 to 50 in good health. Some clones in this sample may be carry-over from other donors' samples. This CDR3 reads CASSPTDLYNEQFF. CDR3 DNA: TGTGCCAGCAGCCCAACGGACCTCTACAATGAGCAGTTCTTC.